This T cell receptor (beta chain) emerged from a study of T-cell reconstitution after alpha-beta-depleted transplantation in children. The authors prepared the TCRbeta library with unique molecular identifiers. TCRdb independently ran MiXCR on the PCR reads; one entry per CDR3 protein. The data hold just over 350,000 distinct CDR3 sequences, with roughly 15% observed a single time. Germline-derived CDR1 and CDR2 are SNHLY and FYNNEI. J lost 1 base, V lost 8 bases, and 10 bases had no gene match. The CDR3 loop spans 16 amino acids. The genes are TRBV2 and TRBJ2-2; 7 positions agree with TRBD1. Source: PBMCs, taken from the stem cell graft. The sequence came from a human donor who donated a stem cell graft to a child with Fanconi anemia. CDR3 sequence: CASWEIGTENTGELFF. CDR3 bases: TGTGCCAGCTGGGAAATCGGGACAGAGAACACCGGGGAGCTGTTTTTT.